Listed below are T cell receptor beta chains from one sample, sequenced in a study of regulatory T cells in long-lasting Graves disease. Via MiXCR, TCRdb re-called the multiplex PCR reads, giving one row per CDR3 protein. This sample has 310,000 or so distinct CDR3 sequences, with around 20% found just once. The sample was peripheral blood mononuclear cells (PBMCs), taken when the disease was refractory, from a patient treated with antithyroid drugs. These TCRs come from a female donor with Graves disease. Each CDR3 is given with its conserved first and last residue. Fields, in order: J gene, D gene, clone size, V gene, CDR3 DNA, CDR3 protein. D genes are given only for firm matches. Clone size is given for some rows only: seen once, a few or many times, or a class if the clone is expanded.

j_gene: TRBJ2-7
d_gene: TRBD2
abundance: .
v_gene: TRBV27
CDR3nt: TGTGCCAGCAGGTCCTGGACTAGCGGCTCCTACGAGCAGTACTTC
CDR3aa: CASRSWTSGSYEQYF

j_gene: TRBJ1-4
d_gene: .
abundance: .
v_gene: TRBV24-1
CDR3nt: TGTGCCACCAGTGACCCGCGATGGGGTGAAAAACTGTTTTTT
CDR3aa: CATSDPRWGEKLFF

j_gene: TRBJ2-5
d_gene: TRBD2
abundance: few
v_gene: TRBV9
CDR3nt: TGTGCCAGCAGCTTGGAGGGACTAGCGGGAGAGGGGGAGACCCAGTACTTC
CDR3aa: CASSLEGLAGEGETQYF

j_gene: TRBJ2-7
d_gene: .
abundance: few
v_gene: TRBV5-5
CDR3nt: TGTGCCAGCGACAGGACAGAACCATACGAGCAGTACTTC
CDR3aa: CASDRTEPYEQYF

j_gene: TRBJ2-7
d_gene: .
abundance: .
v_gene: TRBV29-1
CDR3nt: TGCAGCGTTGTGTTGGCAGGGCGGAACGCGCAGTACTTC
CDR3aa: CSVVLAGRNAQYF

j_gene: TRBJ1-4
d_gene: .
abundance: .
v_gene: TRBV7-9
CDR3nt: TGTGCCAGCAGGGGATGGGGGCTTGAAGAAAAACTGTTTTTT
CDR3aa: CASRGWGLEEKLFF

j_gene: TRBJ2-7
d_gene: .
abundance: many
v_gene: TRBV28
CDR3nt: TGTGCCAGCAGTTTGCTCCGGGGGGCAGGGCAGTACTTC
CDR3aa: CASSLLRGAGQYF

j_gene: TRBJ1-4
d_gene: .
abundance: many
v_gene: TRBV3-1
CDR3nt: TGTGCCAGCAGCCAAGATTCGGGTCTTGGAAAACTGTTTTTT
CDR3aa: CASSQDSGLGKLFF

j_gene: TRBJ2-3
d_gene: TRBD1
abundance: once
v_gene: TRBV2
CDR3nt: TGTGCCAGCAGTGTCCGACAGGGGGCGACCACAGATACGCAGTATTTT
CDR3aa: CASSVRQGATTDTQYF

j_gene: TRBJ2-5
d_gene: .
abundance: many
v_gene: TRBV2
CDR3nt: TGTGCCAGCAGTGCTTCGCGATCCCAAGAGACCCAGTACTTC
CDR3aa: CASSASRSQETQYF

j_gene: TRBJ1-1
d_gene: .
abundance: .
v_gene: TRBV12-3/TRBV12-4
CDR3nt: TGTGCCGGCAGTTCCAACAGGAACACTGAAGCTTTCTTT
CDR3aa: CAGSSNRNTEAFF

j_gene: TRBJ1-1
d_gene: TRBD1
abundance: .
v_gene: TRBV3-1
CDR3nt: TGTGCCAGCAGCCAAGTGGACAGGGGTTCCACTGAAGCTTTCTTT
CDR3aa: CASSQVDRGSTEAFF

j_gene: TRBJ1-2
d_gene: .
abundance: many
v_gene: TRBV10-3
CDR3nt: TGTGCCATCAGTGAGGGTTTCGGAGCTAACTATGGCTACACCTTC
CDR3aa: CAISEGFGANYGYTF

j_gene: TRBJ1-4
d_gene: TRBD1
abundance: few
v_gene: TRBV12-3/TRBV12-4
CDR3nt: TGTGCCAGCAGTCCGGCTGACAGGGTCGGGAATGAAAAACTGTTTTTT
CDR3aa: CASSPADRVGNEKLFF

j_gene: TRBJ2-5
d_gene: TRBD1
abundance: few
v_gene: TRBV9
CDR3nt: TGTGCCAGCAGCGTAGAGGGCAGGGGGCGCGGATTGGCGGAGACCCAGTACTTC
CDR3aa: CASSVEGRGRGLAETQYF

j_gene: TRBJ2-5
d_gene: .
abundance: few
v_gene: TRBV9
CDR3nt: TGTGCCAGCAGCGTAGGGTCAACGGGAGTCGGAGAGACCCAGCACTTC
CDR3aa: CASSVGSTGVGETQHF

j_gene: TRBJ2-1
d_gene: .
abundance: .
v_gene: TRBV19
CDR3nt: TGTGCCAGTAGTATCGGAGGGGTCCATGAGCAGTTCTTC
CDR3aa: CASSIGGVHEQFF

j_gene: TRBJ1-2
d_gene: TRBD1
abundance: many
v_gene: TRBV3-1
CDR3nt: TGTGCCAGCAGCCACAGGACAGGGGGACTTTATGGCTACACCTTC
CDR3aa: CASSHRTGGLYGYTF

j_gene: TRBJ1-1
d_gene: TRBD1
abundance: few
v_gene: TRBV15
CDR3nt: TGTGCCACCAGCAGGGACAGGGTATCGACTGAAGCTTTCTTT
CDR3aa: CATSRDRVSTEAFF

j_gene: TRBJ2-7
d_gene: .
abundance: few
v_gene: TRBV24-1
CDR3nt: TGTGCCACCAGTGCTCAGGGACTGCAGTACTTC
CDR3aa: CATSAQGLQYF

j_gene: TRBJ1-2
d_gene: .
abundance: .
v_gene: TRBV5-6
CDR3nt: TGTGCCAGCAGCTTGTGGGGTTACCGACCTTCGGGCTACACCTTC
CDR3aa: CASSLWGYRPSGYTF

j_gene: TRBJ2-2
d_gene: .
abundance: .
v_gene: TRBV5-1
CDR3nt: TGCGCCAGCAGCTTGGTGGTCCTGGGGTCCGGGGAGCTGTTTTTT
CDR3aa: CASSLVVLGSGELFF

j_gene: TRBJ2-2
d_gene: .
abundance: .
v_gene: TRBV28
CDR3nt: TGTGCCAGCAGCCGGATTAAAGGGGACCGGCCCCCCGGGGAGCTGTTTTTT
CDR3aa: CASSRIKGDRPPGELFF

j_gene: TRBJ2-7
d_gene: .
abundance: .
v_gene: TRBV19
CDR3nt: TGTGCCAGTCGGGGACAAGCCTACGAGCAGTACTTC
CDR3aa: CASRGQAYEQYF

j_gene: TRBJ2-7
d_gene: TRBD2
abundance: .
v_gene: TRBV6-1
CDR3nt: TGTGCCAGCAGTAAAAGGGGCGGGAGGGGCTACGAGCAGTACTTC
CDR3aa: CASSKRGGRGYEQYF

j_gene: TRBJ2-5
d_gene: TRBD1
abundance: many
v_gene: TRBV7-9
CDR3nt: TGTGCCAGCAGCACCGACAGGGGGTCTTTAGAGACCCAGTACTTC
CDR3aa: CASSTDRGSLETQYF

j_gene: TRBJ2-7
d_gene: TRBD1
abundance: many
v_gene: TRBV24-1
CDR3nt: TGTGCCACCAGGAGCCGGGACAGGGTTTGCCACGAGCAGTACTTC
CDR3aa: CATRSRDRVCHEQYF

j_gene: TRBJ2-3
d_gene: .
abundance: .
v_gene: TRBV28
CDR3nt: TGTGCCAGCAGTTTAGAGGGAGGTGGAGATACGCAGTATTTT
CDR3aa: CASSLEGGGDTQYF

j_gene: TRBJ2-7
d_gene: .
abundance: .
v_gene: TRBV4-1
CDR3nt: TGCGCCAGCAGCCAAGGAGTGGTACAGGGTTTCGAGCAGTACTTC
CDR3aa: CASSQGVVQGFEQYF

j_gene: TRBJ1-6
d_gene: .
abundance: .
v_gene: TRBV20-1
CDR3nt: TGCAGTGCCGGAAAATGGGGGGGGATTTCTTCACCCCTCCACTTT
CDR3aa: CSAGKWGGISSPLHF

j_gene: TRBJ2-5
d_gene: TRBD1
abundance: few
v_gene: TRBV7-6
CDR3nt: TGTGCCAGCAGCCACACCCCGGGACAGGGGGATATAGGCCAAGAGACCCAGTACTTC
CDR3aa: CASSHTPGQGDIGQETQYF

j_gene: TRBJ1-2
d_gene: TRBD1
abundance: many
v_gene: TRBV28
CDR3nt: TGTGCCAGCAGTACACAGGGGTATGGCTACACCTTC
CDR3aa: CASSTQGYGYTF

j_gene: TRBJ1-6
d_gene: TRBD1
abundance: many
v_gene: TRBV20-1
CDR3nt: TGCAGTGCTAGGGGGACAGGGGGTGGTTCACCCCTCCACTTT
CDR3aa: CSARGTGGGSPLHF

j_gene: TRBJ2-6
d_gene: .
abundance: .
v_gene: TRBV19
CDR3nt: TGTGCCAGTTTCCAGGGGACGTGGACGTCCACATCTGGGGCCAACGTCCTGACTTTC
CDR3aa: CASFQGTWTSTSGANVLTF

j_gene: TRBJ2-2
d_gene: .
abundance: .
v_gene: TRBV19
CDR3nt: TGTGCCAGCGAGGGGACCCCCGGGGAGCTGTTTTTT
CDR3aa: CASEGTPGELFF

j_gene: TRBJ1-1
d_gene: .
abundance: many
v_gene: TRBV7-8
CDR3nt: TGTGCCAGCAGCTTGACAGTGTACGACACTGAAGCTTTCTTT
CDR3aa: CASSLTVYDTEAFF

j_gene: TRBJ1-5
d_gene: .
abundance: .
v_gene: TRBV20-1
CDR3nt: TGCAGTGCTAGAAGTCTAACTAGCAATCAGCCCCAGCATTTT
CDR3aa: CSARSLTSNQPQHF

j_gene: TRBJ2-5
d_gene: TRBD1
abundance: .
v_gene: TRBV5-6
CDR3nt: TGTGCCAGCAGCTTGGTCCAGGGGGCCCTAGAGACCCAGTACTTC
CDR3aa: CASSLVQGALETQYF

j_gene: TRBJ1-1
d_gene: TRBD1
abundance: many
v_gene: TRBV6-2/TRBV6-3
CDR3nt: TGTGCCAGCGGCCTCAGGGACAGGGACACTGAAGCTTTCTTT
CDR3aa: CASGLRDRDTEAFF

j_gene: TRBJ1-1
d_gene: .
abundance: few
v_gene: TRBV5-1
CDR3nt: TGTGCCAGCAGCTTGGCCTCCATCCGTCAGGGGACCACTGAAGCTTTCTTT
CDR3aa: CASSLASIRQGTTEAFF

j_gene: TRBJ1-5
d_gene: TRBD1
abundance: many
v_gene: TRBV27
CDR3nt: TGTGCCAGCAGTTCCGGACAGGGGAGTCAGCCCCAGCATTTT
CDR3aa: CASSSGQGSQPQHF

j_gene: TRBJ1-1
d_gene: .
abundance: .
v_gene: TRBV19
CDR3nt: TGTGCCAGTAGTATATACAGCGGCACTGAAGTTTTCTTT
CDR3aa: CASSIYSGTEVFF

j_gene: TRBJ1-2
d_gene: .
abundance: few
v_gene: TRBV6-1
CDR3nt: TGTGCCAGCAGGGGTACAGGGTACGGTTATGGCTACACCTTC
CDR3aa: CASRGTGYGYGYTF

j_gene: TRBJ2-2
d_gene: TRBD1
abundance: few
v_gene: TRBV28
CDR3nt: TGTGCCAGCAGTTTGCAGGACAGGGTCACCGGGGAGCTGTTTTTT
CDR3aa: CASSLQDRVTGELFF

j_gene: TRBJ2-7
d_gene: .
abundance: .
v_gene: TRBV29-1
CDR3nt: TGCAGCGTTGTAATGAACTACGAGCAGTACTTC
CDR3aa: CSVVMNYEQYF

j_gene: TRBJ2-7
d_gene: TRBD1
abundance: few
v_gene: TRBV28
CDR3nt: TGTGCCTGTTCCGGGACAGGGCCCTACGAGCAGTACTTC
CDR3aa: CACSGTGPYEQYF

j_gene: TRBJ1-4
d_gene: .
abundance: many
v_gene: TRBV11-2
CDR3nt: TGTGCCAGCAGCTTAGATCGTCAGGGGAACAGTGAAAAACTGTTTTTT
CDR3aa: CASSLDRQGNSEKLFF

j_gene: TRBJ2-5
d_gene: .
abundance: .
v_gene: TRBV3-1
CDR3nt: TGTGCCAGCAGCCATTTCGGGGAGTACCAAGAGACCCAGTACTTC
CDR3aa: CASSHFGEYQETQYF

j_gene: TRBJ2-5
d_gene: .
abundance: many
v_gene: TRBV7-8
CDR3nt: TGTGCCAGCAGCTTAGCCGACTTCCAAGAGACCCAGTACTTC
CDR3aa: CASSLADFQETQYF

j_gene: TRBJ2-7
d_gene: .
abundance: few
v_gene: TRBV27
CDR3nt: TGTGCCAGCAGTTTATCTGCTCTCTCACGTGGGTACTTC
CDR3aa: CASSLSALSRGYF

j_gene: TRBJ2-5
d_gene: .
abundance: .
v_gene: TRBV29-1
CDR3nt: TGCAGCGTTTGTCCCGGCGGGGTGGGTGAGACCCAGTACTTC
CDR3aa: CSVCPGGVGETQYF

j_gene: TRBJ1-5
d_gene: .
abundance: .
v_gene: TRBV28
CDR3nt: TGTGCCAGCAGCAGGGAGTTTGGAAATCAGCCCCAGCATTTT
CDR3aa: CASSREFGNQPQHF

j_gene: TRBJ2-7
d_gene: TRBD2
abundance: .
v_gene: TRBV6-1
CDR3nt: TGTGCCAGCAGTGACACTAGCGGGATTACCTACGAGCAGTACTTC
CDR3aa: CASSDTSGITYEQYF

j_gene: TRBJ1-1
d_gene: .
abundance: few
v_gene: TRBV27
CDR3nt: TGTGCCAGCAGTTTAAGTAGATTAAACACTGAAGCTTTCTTT
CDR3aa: CASSLSRLNTEAFF